This TCR beta chain was retrieved from a study of metastatic and nonmetastatic thyroid tumors. Study overall: Across blood and tumor or nodule tissue, repertoires from malignant and benign thyroid patients were compared with one another.

V trimming: 3 bases; J trimming: 0 bases; junction bases outside the gene matches: 6. Germline loops: CDR1 MDHEN, CDR2 SYDVKM. This CDR3 is built from 17 residues. Within the sample, this clone is medium-sized (0.01 to 0.1%). The antigen is unknown. Original processing notes: CDR3 was compared across clinicopathological groups, and the resulting differences were used to build a distant-metastasis classifier for papillary thyroid cancer. TCRdb re-called clones via MiXCR from the PCR reads. The V and J calls and clone size come from TCRdb's table, not from the authors' own analysis. Here the sample spans 30,000 to 35,000 clones, 15% being singletons. Among the patients, none had received any treatment before thyroid surgery. Study-wide findings and caveats: Compared with benign nodules, malignant thyroid tumors were reported to have significantly higher TCR beta diversity in both blood and tumor.

The receptor was derived from a male donor with papillary thyroid cancer or a benign thyroid nodule (not recorded which). Some clones in this sample may be carry-over from other donors' samples. This chain uses TRBV28 with TRBJ2-2; TRBD1 matches at 8 bases. Sequencing was done on a sample of blood. The CDR3 DNA reads TGTGCCAGCAGTTTGGGAGGACAGGGCACGAACACCGGGGAGCTGTTTTTT. Translated, it gives CASSLGGQGTNTGELFF.